This T cell receptor (beta chain) stems from a study of shared clonotypes between healthy human individuals. The CDR3 is made up of 13 amino acids. Trimming pared 2 bases from V and 7 bases from J, leaving 12 bases between. Germline-derived CDR1 and CDR2 are SGHRS and YFSETQ. Naive CD8 cells lacked CD45RO and underwent positive selection for CCR7, leaving out terminally differentiated effector memory CD45RA+ cells. Libraries were prepared by immunoSEQ multiplex PCR; TCRdb keeps only in-frame clonotypes and omits some of them. The sample has about 2 million clones, around 96% seen once; the top ten hold less than 1.5%. In this sample, this clone turned up once.

The receptor's source is a man aged 18 to 30 in good health. Material: naive CD8+ T cells sorted from blood. This chain uses TRBV5-1 with TRBJ1-1; D call uncertain. CDR3 amino acids: CASSLENDGEAFF. The CDR3, as DNA: TGCGCCAGCAGCTTAGAAAACGACGGTGAAGCTTTCTTT.